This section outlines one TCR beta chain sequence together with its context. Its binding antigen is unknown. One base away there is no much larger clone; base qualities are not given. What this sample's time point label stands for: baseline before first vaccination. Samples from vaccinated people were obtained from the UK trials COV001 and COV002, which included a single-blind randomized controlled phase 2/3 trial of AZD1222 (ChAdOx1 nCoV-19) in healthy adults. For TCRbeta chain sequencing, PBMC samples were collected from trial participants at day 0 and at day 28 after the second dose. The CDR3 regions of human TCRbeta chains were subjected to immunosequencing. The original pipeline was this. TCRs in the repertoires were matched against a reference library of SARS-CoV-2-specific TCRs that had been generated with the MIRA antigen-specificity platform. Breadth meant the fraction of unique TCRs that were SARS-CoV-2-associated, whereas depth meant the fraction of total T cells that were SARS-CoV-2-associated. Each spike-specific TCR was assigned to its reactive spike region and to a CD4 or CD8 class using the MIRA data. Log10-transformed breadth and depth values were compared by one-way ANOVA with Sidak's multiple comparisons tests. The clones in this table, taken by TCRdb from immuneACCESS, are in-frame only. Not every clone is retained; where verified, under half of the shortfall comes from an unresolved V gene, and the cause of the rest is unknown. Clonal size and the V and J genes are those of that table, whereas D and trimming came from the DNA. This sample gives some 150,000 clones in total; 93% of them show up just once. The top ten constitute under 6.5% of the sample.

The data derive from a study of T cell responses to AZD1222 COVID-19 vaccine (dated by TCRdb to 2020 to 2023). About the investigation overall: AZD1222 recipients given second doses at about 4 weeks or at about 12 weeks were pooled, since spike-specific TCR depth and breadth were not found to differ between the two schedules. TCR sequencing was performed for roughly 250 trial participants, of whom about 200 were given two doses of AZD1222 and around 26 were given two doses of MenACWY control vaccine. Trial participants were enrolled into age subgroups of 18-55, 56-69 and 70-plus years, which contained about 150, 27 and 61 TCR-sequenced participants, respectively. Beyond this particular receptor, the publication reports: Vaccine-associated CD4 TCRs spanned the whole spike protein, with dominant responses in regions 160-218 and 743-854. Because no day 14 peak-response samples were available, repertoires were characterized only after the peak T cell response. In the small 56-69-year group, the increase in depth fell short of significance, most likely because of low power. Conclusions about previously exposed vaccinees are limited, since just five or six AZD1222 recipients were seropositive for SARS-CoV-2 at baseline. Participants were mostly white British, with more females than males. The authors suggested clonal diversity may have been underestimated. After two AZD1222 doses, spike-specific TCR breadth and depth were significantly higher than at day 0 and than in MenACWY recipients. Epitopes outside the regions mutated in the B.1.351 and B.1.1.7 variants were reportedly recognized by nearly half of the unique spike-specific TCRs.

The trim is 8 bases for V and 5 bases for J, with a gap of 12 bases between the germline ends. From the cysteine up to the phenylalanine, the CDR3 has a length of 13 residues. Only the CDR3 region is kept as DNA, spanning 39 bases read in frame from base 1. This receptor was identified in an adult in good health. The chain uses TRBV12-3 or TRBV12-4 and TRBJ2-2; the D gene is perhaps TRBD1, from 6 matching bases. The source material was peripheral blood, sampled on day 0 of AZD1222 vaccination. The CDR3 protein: CASCTGQTGELFF. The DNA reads TGTGCCAGCTGTACAGGGCAAACCGGGGAGCTGTTTTTT.